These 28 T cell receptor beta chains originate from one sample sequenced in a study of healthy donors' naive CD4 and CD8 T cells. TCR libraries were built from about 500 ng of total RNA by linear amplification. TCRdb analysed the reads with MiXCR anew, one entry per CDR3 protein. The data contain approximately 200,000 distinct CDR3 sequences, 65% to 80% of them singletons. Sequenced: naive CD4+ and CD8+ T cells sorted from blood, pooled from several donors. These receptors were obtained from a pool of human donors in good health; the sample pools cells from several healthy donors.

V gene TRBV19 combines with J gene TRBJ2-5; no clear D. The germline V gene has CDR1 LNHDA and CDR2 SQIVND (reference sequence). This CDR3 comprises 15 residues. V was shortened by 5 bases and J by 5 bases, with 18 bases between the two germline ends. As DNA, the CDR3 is TGTGCCAGTAGTCCTGTTGGCGGAGTGATGGAGACCCAGTACTTC. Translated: CASSPVGGVMETQYF.

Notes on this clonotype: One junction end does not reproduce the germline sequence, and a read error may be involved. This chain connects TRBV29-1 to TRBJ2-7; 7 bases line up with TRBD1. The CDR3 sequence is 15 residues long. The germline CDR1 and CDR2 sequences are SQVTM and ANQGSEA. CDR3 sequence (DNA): TGTAGCGTTGAATTCTCAAAGGGGGCAACCTACGAGCAGTACTTC. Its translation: CSVEFSKGATYEQYF.

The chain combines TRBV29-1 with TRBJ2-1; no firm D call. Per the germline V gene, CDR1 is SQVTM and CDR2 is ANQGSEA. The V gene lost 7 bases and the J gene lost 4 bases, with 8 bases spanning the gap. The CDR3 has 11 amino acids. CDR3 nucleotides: TGCAGCGGAGTTACTTACAATGAGCAGTTCTTC. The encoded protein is CSGVTYNEQFF.

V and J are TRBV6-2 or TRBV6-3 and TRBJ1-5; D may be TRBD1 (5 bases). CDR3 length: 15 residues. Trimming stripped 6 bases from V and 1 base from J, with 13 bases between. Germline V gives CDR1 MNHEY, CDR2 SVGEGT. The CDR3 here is CASSQPRVSNQPQHF. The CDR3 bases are TGTGCCAGCAGCCAGCCCAGGGTGAGCAATCAGCCCCAGCATTTT.

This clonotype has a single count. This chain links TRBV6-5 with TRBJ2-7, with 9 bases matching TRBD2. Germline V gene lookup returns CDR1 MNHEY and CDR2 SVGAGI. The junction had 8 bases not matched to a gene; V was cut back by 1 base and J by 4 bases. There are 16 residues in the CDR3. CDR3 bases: TGTGCCAGCAGTTACTTTATGGGACTAGCAGCATACGAGCAGTACTTC. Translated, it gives CASSYFMGLAAYEQYF.

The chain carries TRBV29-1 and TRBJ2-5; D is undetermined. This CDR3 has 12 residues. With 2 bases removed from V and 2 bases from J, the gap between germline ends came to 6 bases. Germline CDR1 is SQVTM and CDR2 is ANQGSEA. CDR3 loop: CSVEPEQETQYF. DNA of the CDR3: TGCAGCGTTGAACCCGAACAAGAGACCCAGTACTTC. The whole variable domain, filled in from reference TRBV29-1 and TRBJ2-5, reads SAVISQKPSRDICQRGTSLTIQCQVDSQVTMMFWYRQQPGQSLTLIATANQGSEATYESGFVIDKFPISRPNLTFSTLTVSNMSPEDSSIYLCSVEPEQETQYFGPGTRLLVL.

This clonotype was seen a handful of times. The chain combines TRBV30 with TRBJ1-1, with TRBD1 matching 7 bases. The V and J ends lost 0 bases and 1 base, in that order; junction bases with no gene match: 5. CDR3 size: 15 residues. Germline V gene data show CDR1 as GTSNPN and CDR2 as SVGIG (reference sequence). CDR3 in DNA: TGTGCCTGGAGTGTGGAGGGGGCGGCGAACACTGAAGCTTTCTTT. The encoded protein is CAWSVEGAANTEAFF. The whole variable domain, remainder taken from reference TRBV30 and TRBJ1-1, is SQTIHQWPATLVQPVGSPLSLECTVEGTSNPNLYWYRQAAGRGLQLLFYSVGIGQISSEVPQNLSASRPQDRQFILSSKKLLLSDSGFYLCAWSVEGAANTEAFFGQGTRLTVV.

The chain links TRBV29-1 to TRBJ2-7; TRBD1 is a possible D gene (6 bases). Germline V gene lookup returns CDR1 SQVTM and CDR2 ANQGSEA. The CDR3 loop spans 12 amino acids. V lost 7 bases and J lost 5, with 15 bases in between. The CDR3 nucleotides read TGCAGCGCTGGGGGCAGGTTCCACGAGCAGTACTTC. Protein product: CSAGGRFHEQYF.

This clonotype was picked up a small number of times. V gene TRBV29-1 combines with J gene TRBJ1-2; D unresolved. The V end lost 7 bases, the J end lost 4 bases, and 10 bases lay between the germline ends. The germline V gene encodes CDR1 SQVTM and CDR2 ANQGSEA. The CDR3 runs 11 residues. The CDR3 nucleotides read TGCAGCGCTAACAACGCCTATGGCTACACCTTC. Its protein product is CSANNAYGYTF.

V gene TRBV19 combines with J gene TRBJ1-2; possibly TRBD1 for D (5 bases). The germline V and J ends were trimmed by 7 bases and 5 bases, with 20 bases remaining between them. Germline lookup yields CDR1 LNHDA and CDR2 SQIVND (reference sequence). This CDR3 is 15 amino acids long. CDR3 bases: TGTGCCAGTACCCAAACCCCGGGACGGAATTATGGCTACACCTTC. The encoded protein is CASTQTPGRNYGYTF.

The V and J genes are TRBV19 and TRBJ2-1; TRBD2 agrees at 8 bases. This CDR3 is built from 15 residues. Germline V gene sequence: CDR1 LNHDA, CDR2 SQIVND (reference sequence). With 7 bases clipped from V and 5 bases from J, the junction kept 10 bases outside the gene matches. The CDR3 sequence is CASTRRLAGNNEQFF. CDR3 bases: TGTGCCAGTACCCGTCGCCTAGCGGGTAACAATGAGCAGTTCTTC. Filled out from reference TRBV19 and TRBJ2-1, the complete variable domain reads DGGITQSPKYLFRKEGQNVTLSCEQNLNHDAMYWYRQDPGQGLRLIYYSQIVNDFQKGDIAEGYSVSREKKESFPLTVTSAQKNPTAFYLCASTRRLAGNNEQFFGPGTRLTVL.

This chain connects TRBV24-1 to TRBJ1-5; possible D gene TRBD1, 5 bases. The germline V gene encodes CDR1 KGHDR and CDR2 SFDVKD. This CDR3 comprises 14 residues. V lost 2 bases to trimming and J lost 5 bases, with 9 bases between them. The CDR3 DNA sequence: TGTGCCACCAGTGATTCAGGGACCTATCAGCCCCAGCATTTT. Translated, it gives CATSDSGTYQPQHF.

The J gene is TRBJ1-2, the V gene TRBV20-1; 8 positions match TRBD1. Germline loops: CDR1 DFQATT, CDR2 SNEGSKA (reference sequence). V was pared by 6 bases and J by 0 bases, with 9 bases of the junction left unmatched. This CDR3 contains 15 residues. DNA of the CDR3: TGCAGTGCCTCCGAGTCGGGACAGGCTAACTATGGCTACACCTTC. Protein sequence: CSASESGQANYGYTF.

The CDR3, as DNA: TGTGCCAGCAGTCCTCGGGGACGCAATCAGCCCCAGCATTTT. Its translation: CASSPRGRNQPQHF. The genes are TRBV12-3 or TRBV12-4 and TRBJ1-5, with a weak D call TRBD1 (5 bases). Trimming left V 5 bases short and J 2 bases short, with 10 bases between. The CDR3 extends over 14 amino acids.

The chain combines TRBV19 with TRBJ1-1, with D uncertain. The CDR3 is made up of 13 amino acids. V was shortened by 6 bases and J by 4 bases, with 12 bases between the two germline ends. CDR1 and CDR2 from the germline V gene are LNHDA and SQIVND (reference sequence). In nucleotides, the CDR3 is TGTGCCAGTAGCAATACATGGGGCACTGAAGCTTTCTTT. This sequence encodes CASSNTWGTEAFF.

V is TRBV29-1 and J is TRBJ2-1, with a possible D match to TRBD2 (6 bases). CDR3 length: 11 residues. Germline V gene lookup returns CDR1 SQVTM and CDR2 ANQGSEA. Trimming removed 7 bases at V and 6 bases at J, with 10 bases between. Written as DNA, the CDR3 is TGCAGCGCTGGGGACTTCAATGAGCAGTTCTTC. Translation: CSAGDFNEQFF.

This CDR3 reads CSVDVLMNTEAFF. The CDR3 DNA follows: TGCAGCGTTGATGTCCTAATGAACACTGAAGCTTTCTTT. The J gene is TRBJ1-1, the V gene TRBV29-1; no clear D. The V and J ends lost 3 bases and 0 bases respectively, with 8 bases between them. Germline V gives CDR1 SQVTM, CDR2 ANQGSEA. The CDR3 has 13 amino acids. Drawing the rest from reference TRBV29-1 and TRBJ1-1, the complete variable domain is SAVISQKPSRDICQRGTSLTIQCQVDSQVTMMFWYRQQPGQSLTLIATANQGSEATYESGFVIDKFPISRPNLTFSTLTVSNMSPEDSSIYLCSVDVLMNTEAFFGQGTRLTVV.

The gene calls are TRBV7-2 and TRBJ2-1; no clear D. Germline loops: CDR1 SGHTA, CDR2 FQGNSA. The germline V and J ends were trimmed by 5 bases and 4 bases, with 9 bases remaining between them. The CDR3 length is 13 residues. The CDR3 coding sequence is TGTGCCAGCAGCCCGGACGGGTACAATGAGCAGTTCTTC. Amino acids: CASSPDGYNEQFF.

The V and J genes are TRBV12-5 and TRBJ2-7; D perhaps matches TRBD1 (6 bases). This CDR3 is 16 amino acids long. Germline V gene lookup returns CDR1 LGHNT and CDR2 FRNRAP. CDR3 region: CASSFHFWDTNYEQYF. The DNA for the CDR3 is TGTGCCAGCAGTTTTCACTTCTGGGACACGAATTACGAGCAGTACTTC.

The CDR3 DNA sequence: TGTGCCAGCTCAGCGGGAGTTCACAATGAGCAGTTCTTC. This gives the protein CASSAGVHNEQFF. The chain couples TRBV18 to TRBJ2-1; 7 bases map to TRBD2. Per germline, CDR1 KGHSH and CDR2 LQKENI. J was trimmed by 5 bases and V by 5 bases; bases with no gene match: 3. There are 13 residues in the CDR3.

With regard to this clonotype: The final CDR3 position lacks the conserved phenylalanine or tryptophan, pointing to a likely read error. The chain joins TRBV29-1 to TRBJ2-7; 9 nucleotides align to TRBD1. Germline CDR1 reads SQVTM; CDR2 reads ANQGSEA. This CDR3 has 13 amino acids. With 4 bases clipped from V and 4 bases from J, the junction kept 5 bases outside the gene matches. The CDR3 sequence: CSVGSGTGYEQYI. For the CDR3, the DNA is TGCAGCGTTGGATCCGGGACAGGGTACGAGCAGTACATC.

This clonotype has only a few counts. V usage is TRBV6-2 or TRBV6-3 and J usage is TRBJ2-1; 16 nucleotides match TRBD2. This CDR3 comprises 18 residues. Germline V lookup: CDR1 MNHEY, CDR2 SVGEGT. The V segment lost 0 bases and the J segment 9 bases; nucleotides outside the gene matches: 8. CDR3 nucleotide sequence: TGTGCCAGCAGTTACTCCGGGACTAGCGGGAGGGCCGAGGGTGAGCAGTTCTTC. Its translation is CASSYSGTSGRAEGEQFF.

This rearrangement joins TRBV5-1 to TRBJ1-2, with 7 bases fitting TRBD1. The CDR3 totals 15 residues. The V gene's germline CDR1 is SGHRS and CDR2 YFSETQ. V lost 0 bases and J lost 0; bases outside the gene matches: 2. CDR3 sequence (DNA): TGCGCCAGCAGCTTGGGACAGGGATCTAACTATGGCTACACCTTC. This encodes CASSLGQGSNYGYTF.

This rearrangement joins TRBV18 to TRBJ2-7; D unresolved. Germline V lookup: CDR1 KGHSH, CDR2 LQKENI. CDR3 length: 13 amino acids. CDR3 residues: CASSPPSRYGQYV. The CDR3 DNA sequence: TGTGCCAGCTCACCACCTTCGAGATACGGGCAGTACGTC.

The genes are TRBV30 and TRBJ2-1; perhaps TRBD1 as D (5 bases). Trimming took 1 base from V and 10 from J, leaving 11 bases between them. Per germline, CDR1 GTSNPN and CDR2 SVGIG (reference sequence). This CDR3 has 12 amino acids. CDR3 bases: TGTGCCTGGAGTGCCAGGGAATTCGAGCAGTTCTTC. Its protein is CAWSAREFEQFF.

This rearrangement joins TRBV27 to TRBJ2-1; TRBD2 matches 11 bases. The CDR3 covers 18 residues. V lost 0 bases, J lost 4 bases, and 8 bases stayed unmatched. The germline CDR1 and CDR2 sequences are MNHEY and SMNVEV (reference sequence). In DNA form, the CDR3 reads TGTGCCAGCAGTTTATCCTCCCGGGCTAGCGGGAGGTACAATGAGCAGTTCTTC. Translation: CASSLSSRASGRYNEQFF.

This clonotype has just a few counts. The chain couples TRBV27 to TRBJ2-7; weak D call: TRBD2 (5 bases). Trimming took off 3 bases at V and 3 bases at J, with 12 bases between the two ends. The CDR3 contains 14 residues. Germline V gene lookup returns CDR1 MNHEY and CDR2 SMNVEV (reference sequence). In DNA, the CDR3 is TGTGCCAGCAGTTTCCGGGGATCAGTCTACGAGCAGTACTTC. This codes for CASSFRGSVYEQYF.

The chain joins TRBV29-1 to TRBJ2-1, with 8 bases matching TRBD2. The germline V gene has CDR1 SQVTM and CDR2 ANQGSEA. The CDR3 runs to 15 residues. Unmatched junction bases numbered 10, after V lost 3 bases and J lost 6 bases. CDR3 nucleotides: TGCAGCGTTGACCTCGGACTAGCAGCTTTCAATGAGCAGTTCTTC. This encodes CSVDLGLAAFNEQFF.